This TCR beta chain was recovered during a study of blood T cells in healthy people across ages. Comment on this clonotype: What it recognizes is unknown.

V shed 5 bases, J shed 1 base, and the junction held 4 bases outside the gene matches. The germline gives CDR1 SGHTA, CDR2 FQGTGA. CDR3 length: 15 residues. Study findings and constraints: Diversity estimated from one million T cells was considered an underestimate.

Primers used in a second PCR of roughly 6 to 12 cycles were a sample-barcoded 5' primer and a J-beta primer mix. Using its own MiXCR run on the 5' RACE reads, TCRdb lists one record per CDR3 protein. The table lists some 560,000 distinct CDR3 sequences, about 27% of them singletons. The amount of total RNA extracted per sample was at least 6 micrograms. Separately, the same data were catalogued under a study of T cells of mothers and their children. That publication notes: The study found slightly higher but non-significant overlap in related versus unrelated mother-child pairs.

The rearrangement links TRBV7-3 to TRBJ1-2; TRBD1 aligns across 10 bases. The receptor comes from a boy aged 2 to 10 in good health. Source material: blood. CDR3 nucleotide sequence: TGTGCCAGCAGCCCCGGGACAGGGGTTAACTATGGCTACACCTTC. It translates to CASSPGTGVNYGYTF.